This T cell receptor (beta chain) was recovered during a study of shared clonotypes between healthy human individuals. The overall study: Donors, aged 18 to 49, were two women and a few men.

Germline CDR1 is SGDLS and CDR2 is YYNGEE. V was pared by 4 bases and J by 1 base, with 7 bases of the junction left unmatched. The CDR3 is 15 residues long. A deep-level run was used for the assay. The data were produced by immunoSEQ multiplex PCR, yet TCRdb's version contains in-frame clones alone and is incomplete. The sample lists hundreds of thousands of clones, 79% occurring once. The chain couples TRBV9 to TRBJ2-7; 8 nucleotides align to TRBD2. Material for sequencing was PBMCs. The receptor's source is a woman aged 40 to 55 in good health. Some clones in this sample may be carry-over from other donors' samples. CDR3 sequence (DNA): TGTGCCAGCAGCCCCTCCATAGCGGGGTCCTACGAGCAGTACTTC. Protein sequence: CASSPSIAGSYEQYF.